The T cell receptor (beta chain) under discussion was sequenced for a study of cytomegalovirus exposure and HLA in healthy donors. The study, taken as a whole, reports: A prior analysis recorded that most TCR beta V segments were productive about 90% or about 30% of the time. It was confirmed in vitro that a few of the CMV-associated chains were specific for CMV antigens.

A word on this clone: Antigen: not known.

The primer mix had 60 Vbeta and 13 Jbeta primers. The method was immunoSEQ multiplex PCR; TCRdb's version includes in-frame clones alone and lacks a portion of them. Of more than 90,000 clones listed, 65% to 75% are singletons. The CDR3 covers 13 residues. Unmatched junction bases numbered 3, after V lost 1 base and J lost 7 bases. CDR1 and CDR2 from the germline V gene are SEHNR and FQNEAQ (reference sequence). Sequenced input: PBMCs. The V and J genes are TRBV7-9 and TRBJ1-2; 7 bases are a match to TRBD1. The sequence was obtained from a woman aged 50 to 65 in good health and CMV-seropositive. CDR3 sequence: CASSLVGDSGYTF. The CDR3 DNA sequence: TGTGCCAGCAGCTTAGTGGGGGACAGTGGCTACACCTTC.